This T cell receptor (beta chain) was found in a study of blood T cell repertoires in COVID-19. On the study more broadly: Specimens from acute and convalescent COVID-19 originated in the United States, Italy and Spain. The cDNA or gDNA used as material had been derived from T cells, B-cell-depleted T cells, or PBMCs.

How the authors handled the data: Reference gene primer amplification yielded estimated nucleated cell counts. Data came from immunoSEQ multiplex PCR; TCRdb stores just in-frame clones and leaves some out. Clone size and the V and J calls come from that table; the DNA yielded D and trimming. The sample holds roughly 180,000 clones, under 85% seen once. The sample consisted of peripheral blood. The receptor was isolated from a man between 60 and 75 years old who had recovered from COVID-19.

CDR3 bases: TGTGCCAGCAGCCCGGAGGGGGGGAGCTTACTTAGCAATCAGCCCCAGCATTTT. It codes for CASSPEGGSLLSNQPQHF. The chain links TRBV7-9 to TRBJ1-5; D might be TRBD1 (6 bases). This CDR3 is 18 amino acids long. V lost 5 bases, J lost 0 bases, and 20 bases lay in between. Germline CDR1 and CDR2: SEHNR and FQNEAQ (reference sequence). The whole variable domain, remainder taken from reference TRBV7-9 and TRBJ1-5, is DTGVSQNPRHKITKRGQNVTFRCDPISEHNRLYWYRQTLGQGPEFLTYFQNEAQLEKSRLLSDRFSAERPKGSFSTLEIQRTEQGDSAMYLCASSPEGGSLLSNQPQHFGDGTRLSIL.